Each of the 15 T cell receptor beta chains below was sequenced from the same sample in a study of OX40 agonist ivuxolimab in advanced cancers. Sequencing was performed with immunoSEQ multiplex PCR; in TCRdb, only in-frame clones are kept and a portion is missing. Among roughly 76,000 clones, over 80% were seen once, and the ten largest hold almost 6%. The source material was CD4+ or CD8+ T cells sorted from blood, sampled in a trial of the OX40 agonist ivuxolimab. These TCRs come from an adult with an advanced solid tumor such as melanoma, head and neck, liver or kidney cancer.

The table lists this clone with a count of one. The chain has TRBV7-2 and TRBJ2-7, with D perhaps given as TRBD1 or TRBD2 (5 bases each). The CDR3 runs to 15 residues. The V end was cut by 4 bases, the J end by 2 bases, with 15 bases between. Germline CDR1 is SGHTA and CDR2 is FQGNSA. The DNA of the CDR3 is TGTGCCAGCAGCTGGGGACCCGGCGGAGCCTACGAGCAGTACGTC. Amino acids: CASSWGPGGAYEQYV.

This clone was seen a few times. The J gene is TRBJ1-2, the V gene TRBV29-1, with D unclear. The CDR3 length is 12 residues. Trimming removed 8 bases at V and 8 bases at J, with 18 bases between. Germline assignment: CDR1 SQVTM and CDR2 ANQGSEA. Here the CDR3 DNA reads TGCAGCACCTCTCCACCGTATGAGGGCTACACCTTC. This translates into CSTSPPYEGYTF.

This clone showed up just once. The V gene is TRBV2, the J gene TRBJ2-1; 13 nucleotides line up with TRBD2. This CDR3 contains 15 residues. Trimming took 4 bases from V and 5 from J; bases not matched to a gene: 2. The germline V gene has CDR1 SNHLY and CDR2 FYNNEI. The CDR3 DNA follows: TGTGCCAGCAGTGGGACTAGCGGGAGTCACAATGAGCAGTTCTTC. It translates to CASSGTSGSHNEQFF.

The V call is TRBV7-9, the J call TRBJ1-1; D ambiguous. The CDR3 totals 13 residues. V shed 0 bases and J shed 3 bases, with 5 bases lying between them. Germline V gene data show CDR1 as SEHNR and CDR2 as FQNEAQ (reference sequence). The CDR3 DNA reads as TGTGCCAGCAGCTTAGCAGGGCACACTGAAGCTTTCTTT. Residues: CASSLAGHTEAFF.

This clone was observed once. The rearrangement links TRBV28 to TRBJ1-4, with 8 bases lining up with TRBD1. Germline CDR1 MDHEN, CDR2 SYDVKM. The CDR3 is made up of 14 amino acids. The trim removed 9 bases at V and 7 bases at J, leaving 10 bases unmatched. Here the CDR3 DNA reads TGTGCCAGTAAACCCAGGGGGCCACCTGAAAAACTGTTTTTT. This codes for CASKPRGPPEKLFF.

The chain links TRBV2 to TRBJ2-7; D possibly matches TRBD1 or TRBD2 (5 bases each). The germline CDR1 and CDR2 sequences are SNHLY and FYNNEI. Trimming pared 6 bases from V and 7 bases from J, leaving 16 bases between. The CDR3 is 13 amino acids. The CDR3 region is CASRRDGRREQYF. DNA for the CDR3: TGTGCCAGCAGGAGGGACGGTCGTAGGGAGCAGTACTTC.

In this sample, this clone turned up a few times. For the CDR3, the DNA is TGCAGCGTTGAGGGGGGGGAATATGGCTACACCTTC. Its translation: CSVEGGEYGYTF. The V call is TRBV29-1, the J call TRBJ1-2, with D perhaps matching TRBD1 (5 bases). The CDR3 contains 12 residues. Trimming shortened V by 3 bases and J by 5 bases, and 10 bases separated the two germline ends. Germline assignment: CDR1 SQVTM and CDR2 ANQGSEA.

This chain uses TRBV5-1 with TRBJ2-2; 9 bases are shared with TRBD1. Looked up from germline, CDR1 is SGHRS and CDR2 is YFSETQ. The CDR3 covers 12 residues. V lost 8 bases to trimming and J lost 6 bases; unmatched junction nucleotides: 2. The CDR3 sequence is CASTGGSGELFF. In nucleotides, the CDR3 is TGCGCCAGTACAGGGGGCTCCGGGGAGCTGTTTTTT.

The chain is built from TRBV6-5 and TRBJ2-1; TRBD2 matches 7 bases. From germline, CDR1 is MNHEY and CDR2 SVGAGI. J was trimmed by 7 bases and V by 5 bases; bases with no gene match: 8. The CDR3 spans 14 residues. CDR3 sequence: CASSLFWGGNEQFF. The CDR3, as DNA: TGTGCCAGCAGTCTGTTTTGGGGGGGGAATGAGCAGTTCTTC.

The gene calls are TRBV7-9 and TRBJ1-1; no clear D. CDR3 length equals 13 residues. V was clipped by 3 bases and J by 4 bases, with 9 bases between them. Germline CDR1 SEHNR, CDR2 FQNEAQ (reference sequence). The CDR3 bases are TGTGCCAGCAGCTTCCCGCGAGGCACTGAAGCTTTCTTT. Its translation: CASSFPRGTEAFF.

The chain links TRBV7-9 to TRBJ2-6, with no clear D. The V end was cut by 2 bases, the J end by 9 bases, with 17 bases between. The CDR3 has 16 amino acids. In germline, CDR1 is SEHNR, CDR2 FQNEAQ (reference sequence). The CDR3 spells CASSLSRFSVDNVLTF. DNA for the CDR3: TGTGCCAGCAGCTTATCACGGTTCTCTGTTGACAACGTCCTGACTTTC.

The V call is TRBV5-6, the J call TRBJ1-2; 8 bases fit TRBD1. Germline lookup yields CDR1 SGHDT and CDR2 YYEEEE. The CDR3 is 15 amino acids. Trimming at V came to 1 base and at J to 4 bases, leaving 6 bases not matched to a gene. CDR3 sequence reads: CASSLKGQAFYGYTF. CDR3 DNA sequence: TGTGCCAGCAGCTTGAAGGGACAGGCCTTCTATGGCTACACCTTC. The full variable domain, in which reference TRBV5-6 and TRBJ1-2 provide the parts outside the CDR3, is DAGVTQSPTHLIKTRGQQVTLRCSPKSGHDTVSWYQQALGQGPQFIFQYYEEEERQRGNFPDRFSGHQFPNYSSELNVNALLLGDSALYLCASSLKGQAFYGYTFGSGTRLTVV.

This chain joins TRBV21-1 and TRBJ2-7; the table's D call, TRBD1, was not checked against the DNA. TRBV21-1 is tagged as a pseudogene. This CDR3 region has 20 residues. The CDR3 DNA sequence: TGTGCCAGCAGCACCCAAGGGCTGATCGCAGGGGGCCCGCTTATCTACGAGCAGTACTTC. This translates into CASSTQGLIAGGPLIYEQYF.

This chain links TRBV2 with TRBJ1-6, with 8 bases that match TRBD1. Germline CDR1 SNHLY, CDR2 FYNNEI. The CDR3 loop spans 15 amino acids. V lost 6 bases to trimming and J lost 7 bases; unmatched junction nucleotides: 8. The CDR3 bases are TGTGCCAGCAGGATCCAGGGGGCGTTAAATTCACCCCTCCACTTT. Residues: CASRIQGALNSPLHF.

The J gene is TRBJ1-4, the V gene TRBV6-5; D remains unclear. Germline CDR1 and CDR2: MNHEY and SVGAGI. The CDR3 runs to 13 residues. V was shortened by 7 bases and J by 7 bases, with 13 bases between the two germline ends. CDR3 sequence reads: CASIGVGTEKLFF. The DNA for the CDR3 is TGTGCCAGCATCGGGGTGGGAACTGAAAAACTGTTTTTT.